These T cell receptor beta chains were read from a single sample in a study of shared clonotypes between healthy human individuals. TCRdb keeps only in-frame clones here, not all; method: immunoSEQ multiplex PCR. The sample lists millions of clones, approximately 94% seen once, with over 0.12% in the top ten. Sequencing was carried out using naive CD4+ T cells sorted from blood. Receptors were obtained from a man younger than 35 in good health. Both conserved end residues are part of each CDR3. The D gene is left open where the match is weak. Size is stated for part of the rows, as once, few or many counts, or as a class when the clone is expanded.

d_call,v_call,clone_size,j_call,cdr3_nt,cdr3_aa
NA,TRBV10-1,NA,TRBJ2-7,TGCGCCAGCAGTGAGTCCCCGAGGGGCTACGAGCAGTACTTC,CASSESPRGYEQYF
NA,TRBV7-2,NA,TRBJ2-3,TGTGCCAGCAGCCCCCGGGTAGTCCCGACAGATACGCAGTATTTT,CASSPRVVPTDTQYF
NA,TRBV30,NA,TRBJ1-3,TGTGCCTGGAGTGGAACGGGGGGGGACACCATATATTTT,CAWSGTGGDTIYF
NA,TRBV5-5,NA,TRBJ1-4,TGTGCCAGCAGCCGGGGGACTTCCCATAATGAAAAACTGTTTTTT,CASSRGTSHNEKLFF
TRBD1,TRBV2,once,TRBJ2-2,TGTGCCACTAGACAGGGGGCGCTGACCGGGGAGCTGTTTTTT,CATRQGALTGELFF
NA,TRBV28,NA,TRBJ1-5,TGTGCCAGCATTGGGCAGACATATAGCAATCAGCCCCAGCATTTT,CASIGQTYSNQPQHF
NA,TRBV19,few,TRBJ1-6,TGTGCCAGTAGTATAGGGGACGGTTCACCCCTCCACTTT,CASSIGDGSPLHF
TRBD1,TRBV15,NA,TRBJ2-7,TGTGCCACCAGCAGAGATGACAGGGACTCCTACGAGCAGTACTTC,CATSRDDRDSYEQYF
TRBD1,TRBV15,NA,TRBJ2-7,TGTGCCACCAGCGACGGACAGGCCCTGGGTTCCTACGAGCAGTACTTC,CATSDGQALGSYEQYF
NA,TRBV6-1,NA,TRBJ1-5,TGTGCCAGCAGTGAAGCCCGTCAACAGCCCCAGCATTTT,CASSEARQQPQHF
TRBD1,TRBV27,NA,TRBJ1-6,TGTGCCAGCAGTTTCTATGCCGGGACAGGCCAGGTTTGGCCCCTCCACTTT,CASSFYAGTGQVWPLHF